A single sample gave rise to the 11 T cell receptor beta chains below, sequenced in a study of blood T cell repertoires in COVID-19. TCRdb's copy holds only in-frame clones and misses some; the assay was immunoSEQ multiplex PCR. The data contain 40,000 to 45,000 clones, around 76% of them seen just once; the ten biggest clones take up about 26%. The sequenced material came from peripheral blood. These receptor sequences come from a man older than 75 with acute or convalescent COVID-19.

The gene calls are TRBV11-3 and TRBJ2-3; no definite D call. Trimming took off 0 bases at V and 5 bases at J, with 6 bases between the two ends. Germline V gene data show CDR1 as SGHNT and CDR2 as YENEEA. The CDR3 runs to 13 residues. The CDR3 DNA follows: TGTGCCAGCAGCTTAGAGTTCGGAGATACGCAGTATTTT. This codes for CASSLEFGDTQYF.

CDR3 loop: CASSLVAGADTQYF. The DNA for the CDR3 is TGTGCCAGCAGCTTAGTAGCAGGGGCAGATACGCAGTATTTT. The chain joins TRBV7-7 to TRBJ2-3; D is perhaps TRBD1 (6 bases). CDR1 and CDR2 (germline): SSHAT, FNYEAQ (reference sequence). This CDR3 contains 14 residues. Trimming left V 1 base short and J 4 bases short, with 9 bases between.

The J gene is TRBJ2-1, the V gene TRBV10-2, with 11 bases identical to TRBD2. V shed 8 bases and J 0 bases; nucleotides not matched to a gene: 18. Germline V CDR1 and CDR2: WSHSY, SAAADI. The CDR3 consists of 20 residues. The CDR3 protein is CASLTPGTSGKRSSYNEQFF. In DNA, the CDR3 is TGCGCCAGCCTAACTCCGGGGACTAGCGGAAAACGCAGCTCCTACAATGAGCAGTTCTTC.

The chain is built from TRBV19 and TRBJ1-5; tentative D call: TRBD1 (6 bases). The CDR3 loop spans 15 amino acids. V lost 4 bases and J 4 bases, leaving 14 bases between the germline ends. Germline-derived CDR1 and CDR2 are LNHDA and SQIVND (reference sequence). The CDR3 loop reads CASSKIWGPNQPQHF. Written as DNA, the CDR3 is TGTGCCAGTAGTAAGATTTGGGGGCCTAATCAGCCCCAGCATTTT.

The table lists this clone with a few counts. This chain links TRBV29-1 with TRBJ1-2, with 7 bases that match TRBD1. Losses at the gene ends were 6 bases for V and 8 bases for J; bases not matched to a gene: 6. The CDR3 covers 11 residues. CDR1 SQVTM and CDR2 ANQGSEA come from the germline V gene. The CDR3 region is CSVDSGGGYTF. CDR3 DNA sequence: TGCAGCGTCGACTCAGGGGGAGGCTACACCTTC.

As for this clone: Germline is not matched at one junction end, which may reflect a read error. This chain links TRBV7-7 with TRBJ1-1; 7 nucleotides align to TRBD1. The CDR3 loop spans 16 amino acids. Germline CDR1 and CDR2: SSHAT and FNYEAQ (reference sequence). For the CDR3, the DNA is TGTGCTAGCAGCTTAGCTCTAGACAGGGAAATCACTGAAGCTTTCTTT. Its protein is CASSLALDREITEAFF. Complete variable domain (other parts from reference TRBV7-7 and TRBJ1-1): GAGVSQSPRYKVTKRGQDVTLRCDPISSHATLYWYQQALGQGPEFLTYFNYEAQPDKSGLPSDRFSAERPEGSISTLTIQRTEQRDSAMYRCASSLALDREITEAFFGQGTRLTVV.

This clone appeared a few times. The chain recombines TRBV2 with TRBJ2-2; D is ambiguous. Germline assignment: CDR1 SNHLY and CDR2 FYNNEI. The CDR3 loop spans 16 amino acids. Trimming left V 3 bases short and J 3 bases short, with 14 bases between. The CDR3 spells CASSDFRNPDTGELFF. The CDR3 DNA is TGTGCCAGCAGTGATTTTCGAAATCCGGACACCGGGGAGCTGTTTTTT.

CDR3: CASSQSGGQGRYEQYF. CDR3 DNA sequence: TGTGCCAGCAGCCAAAGTGGGGGACAGGGGAGGTACGAGCAGTACTTC. The rearrangement links TRBV3-1 (or the pseudogene TRBV3-2) to TRBJ2-7; 10 bases line up with TRBD1. CDR3 length: 16 amino acids. CDR1 is LGHDT, CDR2 YNNKEL, per germline (reference sequence). J gave up 4 bases and V 2 bases, and 8 bases lay outside the gene matches.

The chain is built from TRBV5-8 and TRBJ1-2, with D maybe TRBD1 (5 bases). Germline V gene lookup returns CDR1 SGHTS and CDR2 YDEGEE. The germline V and J ends were trimmed by 4 bases and 4 bases, with 17 bases remaining between them. This CDR3 has 15 residues. CDR3 nucleotide sequence: TGTGCCAGCAGCCCGGGGACGGCGGGGGTCTATGGCTACACCTTC. The encoded protein is CASSPGTAGVYGYTF. Full variable domain (outside the CDR3, taken from reference TRBV5-8 and TRBJ1-2): EAGVTQSPTHLIKTRGQQATLRCSPISGHTSVYWYQQALGLGLQFLLWYDEGEERNRGNFPPRFSGRQFPNYSSELNVNALELEDSALYLCASSPGTAGVYGYTFGSGTRLTVV.

The gene calls are TRBV2 and TRBJ1-1; D ambiguous. The germline gives CDR1 SNHLY, CDR2 FYNNEI. Between the trimmed V and J ends, which lost 7 bases and 0 bases, there was a span of 12 bases. The length of the CDR3 is 14 residues. The CDR3 region has the DNA TGTGCCAGCACCTCGATAGAGATGAACACTGAAGCTTTCTTT. Translated, it gives CASTSIEMNTEAFF. The entire variable domain, with the rest obtained from reference TRBV2 and TRBJ1-1, is as follows: EPEVTQTPSHQVTQMGQEVILRCVPISNHLYFYWYRQILGQKVEFLVSFYNNEISEKSEIFDDQFSVERPDGSNFTLKIRSTKLEDSAMYFCASTSIEMNTEAFFGQGTRLTVV.

The V and J genes are TRBV5-5 and TRBJ1-3; a possible D gene is TRBD1 (5 bases). Deletions cut 4 bases from V and 1 base from J, with 9 bases between. The CDR3 consists of 14 residues. Germline-derived CDR1 and CDR2 are SGHKS and YYEKEE (reference sequence). CDR3 protein: CASSRGGSGNTIYF. The CDR3, as DNA: TGTGCCAGCAGCAGGGGAGGGTCTGGAAACACCATATATTTT.